This T cell receptor (beta chain) came from a study of memory B cells and T cells in multiple sclerosis. Study results and limitations: Normalization was needed because clone-set size differences affected shared clonotype counts.

TCRdb's table, derived via immunoSEQ multiplex PCR, lists solely in-frame clones and lacks some. The data show around 7,600 clones, about three fifths seen once. Of note for this clone: Its antigen is not known.

The CDR3 runs to 16 residues. Germline V gives CDR1 SNHLY, CDR2 FYNNEI. V lost 7 bases to trimming and J lost 4 bases; unmatched junction nucleotides: 10. The source is a human donor with multiple sclerosis. V gene TRBV2 combines with J gene TRBJ1-2; the match to TRBD1 covers 12 bases. The material sequenced was memory (CD45RO+) CD8+ T cells from blood. CDR3 coding DNA: TGTGCCAGCACGCCGGGACAGGGGGCCATAAGCTATGGCTACACCTTC. Its translation is CASTPGQGAISYGYTF.